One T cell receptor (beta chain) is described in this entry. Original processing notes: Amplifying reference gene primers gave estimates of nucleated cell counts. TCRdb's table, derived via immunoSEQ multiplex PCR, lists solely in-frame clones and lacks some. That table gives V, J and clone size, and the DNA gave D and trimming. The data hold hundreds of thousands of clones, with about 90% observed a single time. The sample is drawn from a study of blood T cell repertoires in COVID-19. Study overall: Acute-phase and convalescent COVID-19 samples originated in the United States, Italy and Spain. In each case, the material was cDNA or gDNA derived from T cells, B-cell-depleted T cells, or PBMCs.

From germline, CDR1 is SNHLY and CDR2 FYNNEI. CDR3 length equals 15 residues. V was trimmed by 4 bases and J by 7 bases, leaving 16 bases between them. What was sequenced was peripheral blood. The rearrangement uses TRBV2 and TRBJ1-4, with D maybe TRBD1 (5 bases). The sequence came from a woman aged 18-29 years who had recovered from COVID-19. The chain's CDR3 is CASSGTPNLPEKLFF. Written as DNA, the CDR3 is TGTGCCAGCAGTGGGACACCGAACCTTCCTGAAAAACTGTTTTTT.